This T cell receptor (beta chain) was recorded in a study of beta chain features in type 1 diabetes. CDR1 and CDR2 (germline): LGHNA, YNFKEQ. The CDR3 has 18 amino acids. Trimming took off 2 bases at V and 0 bases at J, with 19 bases between the two ends. Expressed TCRB transcripts were sequenced because the entire RNA isolate underwent reverse transcription. Profiling relied on immunoSEQ multiplex PCR, and the TCRdb table lists in-frame clones only, not all of them. The sample includes under 800,000 clones, around 15% of them seen just once. Populations obtained by sorting all exceeded 98% purity. The clonotype originates from a man in his late teens or twenties in good health. The V gene is TRBV4-2, the J gene TRBJ1-1; D ambiguous. The sequenced sample was naive CD4+ T cells from blood. DNA for the CDR3: TGTGCCAGCAGCCAAAGGTCCCTGAAGGGATATGTGAACACTGAAGCTTTCTTT. Translation gives CASSQRSLKGYVNTEAFF.